A single sample gave rise to the 27 T cell receptor beta chains below, sequenced in a study of cytomegalovirus exposure and HLA in healthy donors (dated by TCRdb to the late 2010s). The library was generated by the immunoSEQ multiplex PCR assay. For the multiplex PCR, a mixture combining 60 forward primers for TCR Vbeta segments and 13 reverse primers for TCR Jbeta segments was used. The source is immuneACCESS, and TCRdb retained only in-frame sequences with V and J called. Part of the clones is not carried over; for the studies checked, unresolved V genes explain less than half of this, and the remainder is unexplained. The sample profile shows over 100,000 clones; less than 85% of them were found once. The ten largest clones add up to just over 2.5% of the sample. The sample comprised PBMCs. These receptors all stem from a man in his forties in good health and CMV-seronegative.

DNA for the CDR3: TGTGCCACCAGCAGAGTAGCAGCCCAAGATACGCAGTATTTT. Its translation: CATSRVAAQDTQYF. The chain employs TRBV15 and TRBJ2-3; no reliable D call. CDR1 is LNHNV, CDR2 YYDKDF, per germline (reference sequence). V lost 1 base, J lost 5 bases, and 10 bases lay in between. The CDR3 sequence is 14 residues long.

This clone was found once. V usage is TRBV28 and J usage is TRBJ2-6; 7 bases fit TRBD1. Germline V CDR1 and CDR2: MDHEN, SYDVKM. The CDR3 is made up of 15 amino acids. J gave up 2 bases and V 6 bases, and 4 bases lay outside the gene matches. This CDR3 reads CASRGTGAGANVLTF. The CDR3 DNA is TGTGCCAGCAGAGGTACAGGGGCTGGGGCCAACGTCCTGACTTTC.

The chain joins TRBV6-5 to TRBJ2-3; D is perhaps TRBD1 (5 bases). V lost 2 bases to trimming and J lost 2 bases, with 8 bases between them. CDR1 MNHEY and CDR2 SVGAGI come from the germline V gene. The CDR3 covers 14 residues. CDR3 loop: CASSYDRVTDTQYF. In DNA form, the CDR3 reads TGTGCCAGCAGTTACGACAGAGTCACAGATACGCAGTATTTT.

A few counts support this clone. The chain links TRBV30 to TRBJ2-7, with 8 bases that match TRBD2. The ends lost 4 bases at V and 2 bases at J; junction bases unmatched: 16. The CDR3 loop spans 17 amino acids. CDR1 GTSNPN and CDR2 SVGIG come from the germline V gene (reference sequence). CDR3 residues: CAWTGGTGGGTTYEQYF. CDR3 bases: TGTGCCTGGACGGGAGGGACCGGCGGGGGGACCACCTACGAGCAGTACTTC.

The CDR3, as DNA: TGTGCCAGCAGCGCCTCCGGGACTAGCGGCGGTGGTTTATACTTC. Translating gives CASSASGTSGGGLYF. V and J are TRBV9 and TRBJ2-7; 11 bases line up with TRBD2. The V and J ends lost 3 bases and 13 bases, in that order; junction bases with no gene match: 15. Per germline, CDR1 SGDLS and CDR2 YYNGEE. The CDR3 sequence is 15 residues long.

The chain employs TRBV27 and TRBJ1-6; TRBD1 matches at 10 bases. Germline V gene data show CDR1 as MNHEY and CDR2 as SMNVEV (reference sequence). The CDR3 sequence is 15 residues long. Unmatched junction bases numbered 9, after V lost 6 bases and J lost 10 bases. The CDR3 DNA reads as TGTGCCAGCAGGACCCGGGACAGGGGAGAGTCACCCCTCCACTTT. This codes for CASRTRDRGESPLHF.

The gene calls are TRBV7-9 and TRBJ2-7, with D perhaps matching TRBD1 (7 bases). The CDR3 runs to 16 residues. Germline CDR1 SEHNR, CDR2 FQNEAQ (reference sequence). The ends were cut back, 2 bases at V and 1 base at J, with 15 bases in the middle. CDR3 DNA sequence: TGTGCCAGCAGCTTAAAATCGGGGGACAGATCCTACGAGCAGTACTTC. Protein product: CASSLKSGDRSYEQYF.

This rearrangement joins TRBV5-1 to TRBJ2-1, with 14 bases matching TRBD2. This CDR3 has 16 residues. CDR1 is SGHRS, CDR2 YFSETQ, per germline. V gave up 4 bases and J gave up 7 bases; unmatched junction bases: 7. CDR3 nucleotide sequence: TGCGCCAGCAGCCCGGGACTAGCGGGGGCCGTAAATGAGCAGTTCTTC. It translates to CASSPGLAGAVNEQFF.

The chain employs TRBV5-1 and TRBJ2-3; D gene unclear. The germline V gene encodes CDR1 SGHRS and CDR2 YFSETQ. The CDR3 sequence is 15 residues long. V lost 3 bases and J 1 base, leaving 12 bases between the germline ends. CDR3 region: CASSSINARTDTQYF. The CDR3 nucleotides are TGCGCCAGCAGCTCTATTAACGCCCGCACAGATACGCAGTATTTT.

The J gene is TRBJ1-2, the V gene TRBV10-1; the D is unclear. Germline V gene data show CDR1 as WNHNN and CDR2 as SYGVQD (reference sequence). V lost 2 bases to trimming and J lost 4 bases, with 11 bases between them. This CDR3 has 14 residues. CDR3 coding DNA: TGCGCCAGCAGTGAGCCTACCGCTGCCTATGGCTACACCTTC. It translates to CASSEPTAAYGYTF.

Written as DNA, the CDR3 is TGCGCCAGCAGCTCTGGCGTACAGGGAACTGAAGCTTTCTTT. It encodes CASSSGVQGTEAFF. The chain combines TRBV5-1 with TRBJ1-1; TRBD1 might be the D (6 bases). The CDR3 is 14 residues long. V shed 3 bases and J shed 5 bases, with 14 bases lying between them. The germline V gene encodes CDR1 SGHRS and CDR2 YFSETQ.

This chain links TRBV19 with TRBJ1-2, with D possibly matching TRBD1 (6 bases). Germline V gives CDR1 LNHDA, CDR2 SQIVND (reference sequence). The CDR3 loop spans 15 amino acids. The V and J ends lost 7 bases and 4 bases respectively, with 19 bases between them. The CDR3 sequence: CASTTAVGGGYGYTF. The DNA of the CDR3 is TGTGCCAGTACCACAGCTGTAGGGGGTGGCTATGGCTACACCTTC.

V and J are TRBV27 and TRBJ1-6; TRBD1 matches 7 bases. Germline V gene lookup returns CDR1 MNHEY and CDR2 SMNVEV (reference sequence). V was pared by 5 bases and J by 10 bases, with 11 bases of the junction left unmatched. The CDR3 consists of 15 residues. Written as DNA, the CDR3 is TGTGCCAGCAGTGTATACTTACAGGGGAGCTCACCCCTCCACTTT. Amino acid sequence: CASSVYLQGSSPLHF.

This clone was detected only a few times. CDR3: CASSQGTSGGLYNEQFF. For the CDR3, the DNA is TGCGCCAGCAGCCAAGGGACTAGCGGGGGACTTTACAATGAGCAGTTCTTC. The rearrangement links TRBV4-1 to TRBJ2-1; TRBD2 matches 13 bases. Germline CDR1 MGHRA, CDR2 YSYEKL. The CDR3 has 17 residues. The junction had 4 bases not matched to a gene; V was cut back by 1 base and J by 4 bases.

The genes are TRBV7-2 and TRBJ1-2; D gene unclear. Germline CDR1 SGHTA, CDR2 FQGNSA. The V gene lost 1 base and the J gene lost 6 bases, with 9 bases spanning the gap. The CDR3 covers 13 residues. DNA for the CDR3: TGTGCCAGCAGCTTAGTAGGCCAGGATGGCTACACCTTC. This gives the protein CASSLVGQDGYTF.

The chain recombines TRBV7-3 with TRBJ2-7; 8 nucleotides line up with TRBD1. The ends lost 5 bases at V and 2 bases at J; junction bases unmatched: 5. CDR3 length equals 14 residues. Germline CDR1 and CDR2: SGHTA and FQGTGA. The CDR3 sequence is CASSPTTGAYEQYF. CDR3 nucleotides: TGTGCCAGCAGCCCTACGACAGGGGCCTACGAGCAGTACTTC.

The rearrangement links TRBV2 to TRBJ1-1; no reliable D call. Germline loops: CDR1 SNHLY, CDR2 FYNNEI. The V and J ends lost 7 bases and 1 base respectively, with 10 bases between them. The length of the CDR3 is 13 residues. The CDR3 here is CASKEGWNTEAFF. The CDR3 nucleotides are TGTGCCAGCAAGGAGGGATGGAACACTGAAGCTTTCTTT.

This clone showed up just once. The V gene is TRBV7-9, the J gene TRBJ1-1; the match to TRBD1 covers 10 bases. This CDR3 is 15 amino acids long. V lost 5 bases to trimming and J lost 7 bases; unmatched junction nucleotides: 10. Per the germline V gene, CDR1 is SEHNR and CDR2 is FQNEAQ (reference sequence). DNA of the CDR3: TGTGCCAGCAGCCCCCGGGACAGGGGCGGGGATGAAGCTTTCTTT. Amino acid sequence: CASSPRDRGGDEAFF.

V and J are TRBV5-1 and TRBJ2-1; the D is unclear. V was trimmed by 3 bases and J by 0 bases, leaving 4 bases between them. This CDR3 has 13 amino acids. Germline V gene sequence: CDR1 SGHRS, CDR2 YFSETQ. The DNA for the CDR3 is TGCGCCAGCAGCTCCAGCTCCTACAATGAGCAGTTCTTC. Encoded protein: CASSSSSYNEQFF.

CDR3 nucleotide sequence: TGTGCCAGCAGCAAAGTGGAGTTAGGGACAGGGGGTGGCGGGGAGCTGTTTTTT. As protein: CASSKVELGTGGGGELFF. The V gene is TRBV21-1, the J gene TRBJ2-2; the table assigns TRBD1, which was not confirmed against the DNA. TRBV21-1 is a listed pseudogene. This CDR3 is 18 amino acids long.

The chain links TRBV5-1 to TRBJ1-2, with D tentatively TRBD1 (5 bases). The V and J ends lost 3 bases and 8 bases respectively, with 17 bases between them. CDR1 and CDR2 (germline): SGHRS, YFSETQ. This CDR3 spans 14 amino acids. The CDR3 reads CASSYTTGGEGYTF. The CDR3 DNA is TGCGCCAGCAGCTATACAACAGGTGGAGAAGGCTACACCTTC.

The V call is TRBV7-9, the J call TRBJ2-5, with 7 bases fitting TRBD2. CDR1 and CDR2 from the germline V gene are SEHNR and FQNEAQ (reference sequence). The CDR3 totals 16 residues. V lost 0 bases and J lost 3; bases outside the gene matches: 7. In DNA form, the CDR3 reads TGTGCCAGCAGCTTAGCTGGGCCGGCGGGGGAAGAGACCCAGTACTTC. Protein sequence: CASSLAGPAGEETQYF.

V usage is TRBV7-9 and J usage is TRBJ2-3; 7 bases map to TRBD1. The J segment lost 4 bases and the V segment lost 0 bases, leaving 7 bases of the junction unmatched. Germline V gene lookup returns CDR1 SEHNR and CDR2 FQNEAQ (reference sequence). The CDR3 spans 16 residues. The CDR3 nucleotides are TGTGCCAGCAGCTTAGCGGCAGGGGGTAACGCAGATACGCAGTATTTT. Its protein is CASSLAAGGNADTQYF.

The chain employs TRBV11-2 and TRBJ1-2; D is uncertain. The CDR3 has 14 residues. Trimming pared 5 bases from V and 4 bases from J, leaving 14 bases between. Germline V gene data show CDR1 as SGHAT and CDR2 as FQNNGV. CDR3 region: CASSQSGRAYGYTF. DNA of the CDR3: TGTGCCAGCAGCCAGTCGGGGAGAGCCTATGGCTACACCTTC.

The gene calls are TRBV6-1 and TRBJ1-1; D is unresolved. The CDR3 is 14 amino acids. V was clipped by 2 bases and J by 8 bases, with 15 bases between them. Germline V gene data show CDR1 as MNHNS and CDR2 as SASEGT. The CDR3 sequence is CASSEIGAETEAFF. The CDR3 DNA reads as TGTGCCAGCAGTGAAATAGGCGCCGAGACAGAAGCTTTCTTT.

The rearrangement joins TRBV30 to TRBJ2-5, with TRBD2 matching over 11 bases. J lost 2 bases, V lost 2 bases, and 7 bases had no gene match. Germline V gene lookup returns CDR1 GTSNPN and CDR2 SVGIG (reference sequence). The CDR3 runs 16 residues. CDR3 in DNA: TGTGCCTGGAGTCGCCACCTAGCGGGGGGACAAGAGACCCAGTACTTC. It translates to CAWSRHLAGGQETQYF.

V usage is TRBV11-2 and J usage is TRBJ2-3; 16 bases are shared with TRBD2. The V gene's germline CDR1 is SGHAT and CDR2 FQNNGV. This CDR3 comprises 17 residues. Trimming took 5 bases from V and 13 from J; bases not matched to a gene: 15. The CDR3 spells CASSANPGLAGGAAKYF. DNA for the CDR3: TGTGCCAGCAGCGCCAACCCGGGACTAGCGGGGGGGGCGGCCAAGTATTTT.